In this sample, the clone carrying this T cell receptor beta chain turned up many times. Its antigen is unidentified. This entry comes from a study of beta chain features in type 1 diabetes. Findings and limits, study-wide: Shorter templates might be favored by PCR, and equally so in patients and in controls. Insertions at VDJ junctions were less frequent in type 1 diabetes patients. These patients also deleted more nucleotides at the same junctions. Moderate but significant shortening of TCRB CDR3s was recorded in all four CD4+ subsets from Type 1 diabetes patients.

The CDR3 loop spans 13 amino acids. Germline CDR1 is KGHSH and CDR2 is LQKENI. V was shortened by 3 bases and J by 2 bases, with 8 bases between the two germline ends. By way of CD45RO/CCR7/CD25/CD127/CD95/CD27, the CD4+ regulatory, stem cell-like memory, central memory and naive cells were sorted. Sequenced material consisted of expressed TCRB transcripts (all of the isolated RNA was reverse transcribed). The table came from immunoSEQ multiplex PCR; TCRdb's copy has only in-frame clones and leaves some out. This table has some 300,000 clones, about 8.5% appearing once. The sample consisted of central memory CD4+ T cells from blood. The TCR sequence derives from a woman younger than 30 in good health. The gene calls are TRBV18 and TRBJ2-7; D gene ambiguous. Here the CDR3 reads CASSPSNTYEQYV. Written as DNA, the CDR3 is TGTGCCAGCTCACCGTCGAACACCTACGAGCAGTACGTC.